This TCR beta chain is from a study of beta chain features in type 1 diabetes. The whole isolated RNA underwent reverse transcription, so sequencing captured expressed TCRB transcripts. Profiling relied on immunoSEQ multiplex PCR, and the TCRdb table lists in-frame clones only, not all of them. The sample has fewer than 400,000 clones, roughly 9% seen once. Trimming removed 4 bases at V and 3 bases at J, with 7 bases between. Per germline, CDR1 DFQATT and CDR2 SNEGSKA (reference sequence). The CDR3 has 11 residues. Study-wide results and limits: A moderate, significant TCRB CDR3 shortening appeared in type 1 diabetes across four CD4+ subsets. VDJ junctions from patients with type 1 diabetes contained fewer insertions and more deletions.

This clone was seen a handful of times. The antigen is unknown. The chain has TRBV20-1 and TRBJ2-7; D is uncertain. Sample: central memory CD4+ T cells from blood. The sequence came from a man aged 25 to 40 with type 1 diabetes. The CDR3 is CSATANYEQYF. In nucleotides, the CDR3 is TGCAGTGCTACGGCGAACTACGAGCAGTACTTC.